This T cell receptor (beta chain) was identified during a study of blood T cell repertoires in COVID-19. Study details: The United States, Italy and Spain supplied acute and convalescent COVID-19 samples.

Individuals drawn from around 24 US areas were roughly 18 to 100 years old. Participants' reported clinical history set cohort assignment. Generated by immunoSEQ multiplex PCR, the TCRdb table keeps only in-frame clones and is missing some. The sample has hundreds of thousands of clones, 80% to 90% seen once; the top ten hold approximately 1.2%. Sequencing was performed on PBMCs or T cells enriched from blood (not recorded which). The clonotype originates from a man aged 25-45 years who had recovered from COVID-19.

The CDR3 sequence is CASSPPTREQYF. The CDR3 DNA is TGTGCCAGCTCACCACCCACGCGCGAGCAGTACTTC. V usage is TRBV18 and J usage is TRBJ2-7; no clear D gene. The CDR3 is 12 amino acids. V lost 0 bases, J lost 6 bases, and 6 bases lay in between. Germline loops: CDR1 KGHSH, CDR2 LQKENI. The variable domain in full, completed from reference TRBV18 and TRBJ2-7, reads NAGVMQNPRHLVRRRGQEARLRCSPMKGHSHVYWYRQLPEEGLKFMVYLQKENIIDESGMPKERFSAEFPKEGPSILRIQQVVRGDSAAYFCASSPPTREQYFGPGTRLTVT.